The 20 T cell receptor beta chains below were found in one sample sequenced in a study of cytomegalovirus exposure and HLA in healthy donors. The PCR had 60 Vbeta and 13 Jbeta primers. Some clones are missing from TCRdb's copy, which holds only in-frame ones; the method was immunoSEQ multiplex PCR. The sample consists of 150,000 to 200,000 clones, roughly 85% of them appearing once. Sequencing was performed on PBMCs. Every receptor here comes from a woman aged 50 to 65 in good health and CMV-seronegative.

The genes are TRBV28 and TRBJ2-7; weak D call: TRBD1 (6 bases). The CDR3 spans 14 residues. The germline V and J ends were trimmed by 7 bases and 4 bases, with 17 bases remaining between them. CDR1 is MDHEN and CDR2 is SYDVKM in the germline V gene. In DNA, the CDR3 is TGTGCCAGCACCGCCGGGACAACTCGTTACGAGCAGTACTTC. Translation: CASTAGTTRYEQYF.

Points on this clone: A junction end diverges from the germline sequence, so it may reflect a read error. This sequence joins TRBV7-9 and TRBJ2-3; TRBD2 matches at 12 bases. Germline CDR1 is SEHNR and CDR2 is FQNEAQ (reference sequence). The CDR3 totals 16 residues. In nucleotides, the CDR3 is TGTTCCAGCAGCTTAACTAGCGGGAGGTCCACAGATACGCAGTATTTT. Translation: CSSSLTSGRSTDTQYF.

The chain employs TRBV7-2 and TRBJ1-5; TRBD1 matches 10 bases. J gave up 7 bases and V 4 bases, and 7 bases lay outside the gene matches. Germline loops: CDR1 SGHTA, CDR2 FQGNSA. This CDR3 is built from 15 residues. The CDR3 coding sequence is TGTGCCAGCAGCTCACGGACAGGGGGAAGGCAGCCCCAGCATTTT. Protein: CASSSRTGGRQPQHF. Drawing the rest from reference TRBV7-2 and TRBJ1-5, the complete variable domain is GAGVSQSPSNKVTEKGKDVELRCDPISGHTALYWYRQSLGQGLEFLIYFQGNSAPDKSGLPSDRFSAERTGGSVSTLTIQRTQQEDSAVYLCASSSRTGGRQPQHFGDGTRLSIL.

V gene TRBV10-2 combines with J gene TRBJ2-7; tentative D call: TRBD2 (6 bases). V dropped 5 bases and J dropped 5 bases, with 13 bases sitting between them. Germline assignment: CDR1 WSHSY and CDR2 SAAADI. The CDR3 has 13 amino acids. CDR3 amino acids: CASSLTRLDEQYF. As DNA, the CDR3 is TGCGCCAGCAGTCTGACTAGGCTCGACGAGCAGTACTTC.

The chain has TRBV5-1 and TRBJ2-5, with TRBD2 matching 12 bases. Germline V CDR1 and CDR2: SGHRS, YFSETQ. This CDR3 comprises 17 residues. V lost 0 bases and J lost 1; bases outside the gene matches: 4. The CDR3 DNA reads as TGCGCCAGCAGCTTGGGGTTGACTAGCGGGGGCCAAGAGACCCAGTACTTC. It is translated as CASSLGLTSGGQETQYF.

A single count supports this clone. V usage is TRBV7-2 and J usage is TRBJ1-4, with D maybe TRBD1 (6 bases). Germline CDR1 reads SGHTA; CDR2 reads FQGNSA. Trimming took 3 bases from V and 10 from J, leaving 24 bases between them. The CDR3 extends over 17 amino acids. The CDR3 reads CASSFRTGGGGRGKLFF. CDR3 DNA: TGTGCCAGCAGCTTCAGGACGGGAGGGGGTGGGAGGGGAAAACTGTTTTTT.

The gene calls are TRBV11-2 and TRBJ2-1, with D hard to call. The length of the CDR3 is 15 residues. Germline values: CDR1 SGHAT, CDR2 FQNNGV. V lost 4 bases, J lost 3 bases, and 13 bases lay in between. The CDR3 here is CASSSLGQIYNEQFF. In nucleotides, the CDR3 is TGTGCCAGCAGCTCCTTGGGCCAGATCTACAATGAGCAGTTCTTC.

With regard to this clone: Other DNA sequences in this sample translate to the same CDR3. The chain carries TRBV19 and TRBJ1-1; possibly TRBD1 for D (5 bases). There are 13 residues in the CDR3. Trimming removed 6 bases at V and 1 base at J, with 9 bases between. The germline V gene encodes CDR1 LNHDA and CDR2 SQIVND (reference sequence). CDR3 sequence: CASRTGGNTEAFF. CDR3 in DNA: TGTGCCAGTAGAACGGGGGGGAACACTGAAGCTTTCTTT.

The chain joins TRBV27 to TRBJ2-5, with 7 nucleotides matching TRBD2. CDR1 is MNHEY, CDR2 SMNVEV, per germline (reference sequence). V lost 1 base to trimming and J lost 5 bases; unmatched junction nucleotides: 1. The CDR3 runs 13 residues. The chain's CDR3 is CASSLWGGETQYF. CDR3 nucleotide sequence: TGTGCCAGCAGTTTATGGGGGGGGGAGACCCAGTACTTC.

The V and J genes are TRBV6-4 and TRBJ1-2; TRBD1 agrees at 10 bases. This CDR3 comprises 13 residues. Germline V gene data show CDR1 as MRHNA and CDR2 as SNTAGT. With V trimmed by 6 bases and J by 8 bases, 6 bases remained unmatched. The CDR3 bases are TGTGCCAGCAGGGGACAGGGGATTGACGGCTACACCTTC. This encodes CASRGQGIDGYTF.

J is TRBJ2-2 and V is TRBV5-1, with 7 positions matching TRBD1. Trimming cost V 4 bases and J 2 bases; bases outside gene matches: 5. CDR3 length: 15 residues. Germline values: CDR1 SGHRS, CDR2 YFSETQ. Here the CDR3 reads CASSPRTGNTGELFF. The CDR3 DNA reads TGCGCCAGCAGCCCGCGGACAGGCAACACCGGGGAGCTGTTTTTT.

The chain couples TRBV6-1 to TRBJ2-1, with no clear D. The V end was cut by 8 bases, the J end by 0 bases, with 14 bases between. Germline V gene sequence: CDR1 MNHNS, CDR2 SASEGT. The CDR3 loop spans 15 amino acids. The CDR3 region has the DNA TGTGCCAGCGGAGTAGTTTGGAGCTCCTACAATGAGCAGTTCTTC. Protein: CASGVVWSSYNEQFF.

The chain links TRBV5-1 to TRBJ1-3; 9 positions agree with TRBD1. The germline gives CDR1 SGHRS, CDR2 YFSETQ. V trimming: 7 bases; J trimming: 0 bases; junction bases outside the gene matches: 8. This CDR3 has 16 amino acids. DNA for the CDR3: TGCGCCAGCGGGCGGGGACAGGGAGGCTCTGGAAACACCATATATTTT. This codes for CASGRGQGGSGNTIYF.

CDR3 protein: CASSGQGAFLNTEAFF. CDR3 in DNA: TGTGCCAGTAGTGGGCAGGGGGCTTTCCTGAACACTGAAGCTTTCTTT. The J gene is TRBJ1-1, the V gene TRBV19; 8 bases are shared with TRBD1. V shed 5 bases and J 0 bases; nucleotides not matched to a gene: 8. This CDR3 has 16 amino acids. Germline-derived CDR1 and CDR2 are LNHDA and SQIVND (reference sequence).

This clone counts as medium-sized. The chain combines TRBV6-1 with TRBJ1-1; 11 bases map to TRBD1. Germline CDR1 is MNHNS and CDR2 is SASEGT. The CDR3 covers 14 residues. Trimming cost V 4 bases and J 4 bases; bases outside gene matches: 2. CDR3 nucleotides: TGTGCCAGCAGTGCCGGGACAGGGGGCACTGAAGCTTTCTTT. Translation gives CASSAGTGGTEAFF.

This chain joins TRBV7-7 and TRBJ2-2, with 13 nucleotides matching TRBD2. The J segment lost 6 bases and the V segment lost 5 bases, leaving 9 bases of the junction unmatched. CDR3 length: 17 amino acids. Germline V lookup: CDR1 SSHAT, CDR2 FNYEAQ (reference sequence). The DNA for the CDR3 is TGTGCCAGCAGCCCGGAGGGACTAGCGGGGAAGGCCGGGGAGCTGTTTTTT. Translating gives CASSPEGLAGKAGELFF.

This clone showed up just once. CDR3 sequence (DNA): TGTGCCAGCAGACTTGGGACAGTCAATGAAAAACTGTTTTTT. As protein: CASRLGTVNEKLFF. This sequence joins TRBV2 and TRBJ1-4, with TRBD1 matching 7 bases. With V trimmed by 6 bases and J by 5 bases, 6 bases remained unmatched. Germline CDR1 is SNHLY and CDR2 is FYNNEI. This CDR3 region has 14 residues. Full variable domain (missing parts from reference TRBV2 and TRBJ1-4): EPEVTQTPSHQVTQMGQEVILRCVPISNHLYFYWYRQILGQKVEFLVSFYNNEISEKSEIFDDQFSVERPDGSNFTLKIRSTKLEDSAMYFCASRLGTVNEKLFFGSGTQLSVL.

The V and J genes are TRBV9 and TRBJ1-4; D gene unclear. Between the trimmed V and J ends, which lost 2 bases and 11 bases, there was a span of 16 bases. The CDR3 covers 14 residues. From germline, CDR1 is SGDLS and CDR2 YYNGEE. This chain's CDR3 is CASSVEGGNGKLFF. The CDR3, as DNA: TGTGCCAGCAGCGTGGAGGGAGGCAACGGGAAACTGTTTTTT.

J is TRBJ2-5 and V is TRBV11-2, with D perhaps TRBD1 (8 bases). The CDR3 has 16 amino acids. Trimming took off 2 bases at V and 2 bases at J, with 15 bases between the two ends. Looked up from germline, CDR1 is SGHAT and CDR2 is FQNNGV. The CDR3 loop is CASSLYRGRGQETQYF. The CDR3 bases are TGTGCCAGCAGCTTATACAGGGGGAGGGGGCAAGAGACCCAGTACTTC.

This chain links TRBV5-6 with TRBJ1-2; 8 bases fit TRBD1. The V segment lost 1 base and the J segment 8 bases; nucleotides outside the gene matches: 10. From germline, CDR1 is SGHDT and CDR2 YYEEEE. This CDR3 contains 15 residues. The CDR3 DNA follows: TGTGCCAGCAGCTTGTGGGGGACAGGCCATTACGGCTACACCTTC. It translates to CASSLWGTGHYGYTF.